The 28 T cell receptor beta chains in this list originate from one sample, sequenced in a study of T cell repertoires in cytomegalovirus infection (dated by TCRdb to the late 2010s). Sequencing instrument: Illumina HiSeq 1500. The public reads were reanalyzed by TCRdb: fastp trimming at Q25, MiXCR alignment, in-frame beta chains only. One record per CDR3 amino acid sequence lists the most common genes and DNA. The sample includes some 600,000 distinct CDR3 sequences, with roughly 24% observed a single time. Of the sample, around 8% is held by the ten largest clones. The sample comprised CD8+ T cells from PBMCs. The source of these receptors is a human donor in good health (CMV status not recorded). Some clones in this sample may be carry-over from other donors' samples.

This clonotype was picked up many times. The V and J genes are TRBV10-3 and TRBJ1-3; TRBD1 agrees at 10 bases. The CDR3 has 16 amino acids. V gave up 7 bases and J gave up 4 bases; unmatched junction bases: 10. The germline CDR1 and CDR2 sequences are ENHRY and SYGVKD. CDR3 region: CAITNWTGGDGNTIYF. CDR3 sequence (DNA): TGTGCCATCACCAATTGGACAGGGGGTGACGGAAACACCATATATTTT.

This clonotype was counted many times. The chain carries TRBV28 and TRBJ2-1, with TRBD2 as a possible D gene (5 bases). Germline loops: CDR1 MDHEN, CDR2 SYDVKM. This CDR3 contains 16 residues. V was clipped by 3 bases and J by 3 bases, with 15 bases between them. CDR3 nucleotide sequence: TGTGCCAGCAGTTTTCGGACGGGATCTCTCTACAATGAGCAGTTCTTC. This sequence encodes CASSFRTGSLYNEQFF.

This clonotype was seen many times. V usage is TRBV7-6 and J usage is TRBJ2-6, with D unclear. Germline V lookup: CDR1 SGHVS, CDR2 FNYEAQ. The CDR3 has 16 residues. The ends were cut back, 10 bases at V and 4 bases at J, with 20 bases in the middle. CDR3 sequence: CAKRPFTPEGANVLTF. In DNA, the CDR3 is TGTGCCAAAAGACCCTTCACCCCGGAGGGGGCCAACGTCCTGACTTTC.

The genes are TRBV6-5 and TRBJ2-7; D unclear. Germline lookup yields CDR1 MNHEY and CDR2 SVGAGI. V lost 0 bases and J lost 2, with 5 bases in between. The CDR3 extends over 13 amino acids. The DNA for the CDR3 is TGTGCCAGCAGTTACTCGTTAACCTACGAGCAGTACTTC. Protein sequence: CASSYSLTYEQYF.

The V gene is TRBV27, the J gene TRBJ2-7; perhaps D is TRBD1 or TRBD2 (5 bases each). CDR1 and CDR2 from the germline V gene are MNHEY and SMNVEV (reference sequence). This CDR3 region has 11 residues. Trimming took off 7 bases at V and 7 bases at J, with 11 bases between the two ends. CDR3 loop: CASTAGREQYF. The CDR3 coding sequence is TGTGCCAGCACGGCAGGGAGAGAGCAGTACTTC.

The rearrangement links TRBV4-1 to TRBJ1-3; D call uncertain. V was cut by 0 bases and J by 4 bases, with 10 bases left in between. CDR3 length equals 15 residues. Germline CDR1 and CDR2: MGHRA and YSYEKL. In nucleotides, the CDR3 is TGCGCCAGCAGCCAAGATGTAGGGCGGGGAAACACCATATATTTT. It yields the protein CASSQDVGRGNTIYF.

This clonotype appeared a few times. V gene TRBV6-2 or TRBV6-3 combines with J gene TRBJ1-3; D perhaps matches TRBD1 (5 bases). From germline, CDR1 is MNHEY and CDR2 SVGEGT. This CDR3 has 16 residues. V lost 5 bases and J 0 bases, leaving 14 bases between the germline ends. The CDR3 DNA sequence: TGTGCCAGCAGTAGACAGTGGTACGACTCTGGAAACACCATATATTTT. It codes for CASSRQWYDSGNTIYF.

The chain employs TRBV9 and TRBJ2-1; no definite D call. Trimming cost V 0 bases and J 9 bases, with 10 bases left between them. The CDR3 loop spans 13 amino acids. CDR1 SGDLS and CDR2 YYNGEE come from the germline V gene. The chain's CDR3 is CASSVAKISEQFF. CDR3 DNA: TGTGCCAGCAGCGTAGCGAAGATAAGTGAGCAGTTCTTC.

With respect to this clonotype: A much larger clone is a single base away; this may be a read error. The J gene is TRBJ2-1, the V gene TRBV6-5; 9 bases map to TRBD1. This CDR3 region has 15 residues. Germline-derived CDR1 and CDR2 are MNHEY and SVGAGI. V was pared by 5 bases and J by 10 bases, with 12 bases of the junction left unmatched. CDR3 in amino acids: CASSLRTGESWEQFF. The CDR3 region has the DNA TGTGCCAGCAGTCTCAGGACAGGGGAAAGTTGGGAGCAGTTCTTC.

This clonotype was counted at least ten times. The chain has TRBV14 and TRBJ1-5; no definite D call. In germline, CDR1 is SGHDN, CDR2 FVKESK. The CDR3 contains 13 residues. The V and J ends lost 3 bases and 1 base respectively, with 4 bases between them. The CDR3 DNA sequence: TGTGCCAGCAGCCAGTTAAGCAATCAGCCCCAGCATTTT. It yields the protein CASSQLSNQPQHF.

This chain joins TRBV6-1 and TRBJ1-2; tentative D call: TRBD1 (5 bases). Germline-derived CDR1 and CDR2 are MNHNS and SASEGT. The length of the CDR3 is 15 residues. V was clipped by 4 bases and J by 2 bases, with 14 bases between them. The CDR3 sequence is CASSAQTAINYGYTF. The CDR3 nucleotides read TGTGCCAGCAGTGCCCAGACAGCTATCAACTATGGCTACACCTTC.

This clonotype was detected only a few times. The chain has TRBV27 and TRBJ2-1; D may be TRBD1 (5 bases). Trimming cost V 0 bases and J 4 bases, with 13 bases left between them. The CDR3 loop spans 16 amino acids. Germline-derived CDR1 and CDR2 are MNHEY and SMNVEV (reference sequence). The DNA for the CDR3 is TGTGCCAGCAGTTTATCGGCAGGGTTGCGGTACAATGAGCAGTTCTTC. Protein: CASSLSAGLRYNEQFF.

The CDR3, as DNA: TGTGCCAGCAGCTTCACGACTAGCGGGGAGTACAATGAGCAGTTCTTC. The encoded protein is CASSFTTSGEYNEQFF. The chain has TRBV12-3 or TRBV12-4 and TRBJ2-1, with 11 bases fitting TRBD2. With 6 bases clipped from V and 4 bases from J, the junction kept 8 bases outside the gene matches. This CDR3 is 16 amino acids long.

This clonotype came up many times. The V and J genes are TRBV7-9 and TRBJ2-1; possibly TRBD1 for D (6 bases). V was trimmed by 2 bases and J by 10 bases, leaving 9 bases between them. The CDR3 consists of 12 residues. CDR1 and CDR2 (germline): SEHNR, FQNEAQ (reference sequence). The CDR3 nucleotides read TGTGCCAGCAGCTTAAGGGACATAGAGCAGTTCTTC. Translation gives CASSLRDIEQFF.

In this sample, this clonotype turned up a few times. The rearrangement links TRBV5-1 to TRBJ1-2; no definite D call. The germline gives CDR1 SGHRS, CDR2 YFSETQ. There are 17 residues in the CDR3. V lost 1 base to trimming and J lost 4 bases, with 20 bases between them. CDR3 DNA: TGCGCCAGCAGCTTGTCCTACATGGGTTCAGAATTCTATGGCTACACCTTC. This encodes CASSLSYMGSEFYGYTF.

This clonotype was counted many times. The V and J genes are TRBV7-6 and TRBJ2-1; D unresolved. The V end lost 1 base, the J end lost 0 bases, and 10 bases lay between the germline ends. The germline V gene has CDR1 SGHVS and CDR2 FNYEAQ. The CDR3 length is 16 residues. CDR3 nucleotides: TGTGCCAGCAGCTTAGGGTGGGATAGCTCCTACAATGAGCAGTTCTTC. It translates to CASSLGWDSSYNEQFF. Looking up the rest from reference TRBV7-6 and TRBJ2-1 gives the full variable domain: GAGVSQSPRYKVTKRGQDVALRCDPISGHVSLYWYRQALGQGPEFLTYFNYEAQQDKSGLPNDRFSAERPEGSISTLTIQRTEQRDSAMYRCASSLGWDSSYNEQFFGPGTRLTVL.

This clonotype was seen many times. The V and J genes are TRBV7-2 and TRBJ1-2; 11 bases align to TRBD1. After removal of 3 bases from V and 5 bases from J, the junction contained 8 bases not matched to a gene. From germline, CDR1 is SGHTA and CDR2 FQGNSA. This CDR3 contains 16 residues. The CDR3 loop is CASSLIPGTGGYGYTF. In DNA form, the CDR3 reads TGTGCCAGCAGCTTGATCCCCGGGACAGGGGGGTATGGCTACACCTTC.

This clonotype was picked up many times. This chain joins TRBV7-3 and TRBJ2-7, with TRBD1 identical over 10 bases. Germline V gene data show CDR1 as SGHTA and CDR2 as FQGTGA. This CDR3 comprises 13 residues. V lost 5 bases, J lost 4 bases, and 2 bases stayed unmatched. CDR3: CASSKDRGYEQYV. CDR3 in DNA: TGTGCCAGCAGCAAGGACAGGGGGTACGAGCAGTACGTC.

The table lists this clonotype with many counts. The chain has TRBV12-3 or TRBV12-4 and TRBJ1-4, with 8 bases that match TRBD1. V trimming: 7 bases; J trimming: 7 bases; junction bases outside the gene matches: 8. The CDR3 length is 14 residues. CDR3 in amino acids: CASKTRGQGEKLFF. CDR3 DNA: TGTGCCAGCAAAACCAGGGGGCAGGGTGAAAAACTGTTTTTT.

This clonotype showed up many times. V is TRBV7-2 and J is TRBJ2-1; 10 nucleotides line up with TRBD1. The J segment lost 6 bases and the V segment lost 6 bases, leaving 14 bases of the junction unmatched. There are 17 residues in the CDR3. The germline CDR1 and CDR2 sequences are SGHTA and FQGNSA. Here the CDR3 reads CASSPTPGTGVFNEQFF. The DNA for the CDR3 is TGTGCCAGCAGTCCTACGCCCGGGACAGGGGTATTCAATGAGCAGTTCTTC.

The chain is built from TRBV27 and TRBJ1-5, with 7 bases aligning to TRBD1. V dropped 2 bases and J dropped 2; count of bases not matched to a gene: 12. Germline assignment: CDR1 MNHEY and CDR2 SMNVEV (reference sequence). The CDR3 runs 18 residues. The CDR3 reads CASSLNLVGGIGNQPQHF. The CDR3, as DNA: TGTGCCAGCAGTTTAAATTTAGTAGGGGGCATCGGCAATCAGCCCCAGCATTTT.

The V gene is TRBV3-1, the J gene TRBJ1-1; D ambiguous. With 2 bases removed from V and 0 bases from J, the gap between germline ends came to 10 bases. The CDR3 runs 15 residues. Germline V gives CDR1 LGHDT, CDR2 YNNKEL (reference sequence). The CDR3 DNA reads as TGTGCCAGCAGCCAACTTGCGACCTTGAACACTGAAGCTTTCTTT. Its protein is CASSQLATLNTEAFF.

V is TRBV28 and J is TRBJ1-1; no clear D. The length of the CDR3 is 13 residues. Germline lookup yields CDR1 MDHEN and CDR2 SYDVKM. Trimming stripped 1 base from V and 7 bases from J, with 10 bases between. Written as DNA, the CDR3 is TGTGCCAGCAGTTTATTGGCAGGTGTTGAAGCTTTCTTT. Amino acids: CASSLLAGVEAFF.

This clonotype was detected a few times. The chain links TRBV6-4 to TRBJ2-1; D possibly uses TRBD1 or TRBD2 (6 bases each). This CDR3 is 15 amino acids long. V lost 6 bases and J lost 5, with 17 bases in between. Looked up from germline, CDR1 is MRHNA and CDR2 is SNTAGT. The chain's CDR3 is CASSGGEGTNNEQFF. CDR3 bases: TGTGCCAGCAGCGGGGGCGAGGGAACGAACAATGAGCAGTTCTTC.

This clonotype was counted ten times or more. The J gene is TRBJ2-5, the V gene TRBV25-1; no definite D call. Germline-derived CDR1 and CDR2 are MGHDK and SYGVNS. V was pared by 2 bases and J by 0 bases, with 7 bases between. The CDR3 is made up of 14 amino acids. This chain's CDR3 is CASSEGRYQETQYF. CDR3 DNA sequence: TGTGCCAGCAGTGAAGGGCGTTACCAAGAGACCCAGTACTTC.

This chain joins TRBV6-5 and TRBJ2-3; 7 bases match TRBD2. The trim removed 3 bases at V and 2 bases at J, leaving 11 bases unmatched. Germline lookup yields CDR1 MNHEY and CDR2 SVGAGI. The CDR3 is 17 residues long. In nucleotides, the CDR3 is TGTGCCAGCAGTTATGGCGGGGGTCTAGCTGACACAGATACGCAGTATTTT. Encoded protein: CASSYGGGLADTDTQYF.

This clonotype has only a few counts. The rearrangement joins TRBV29-1 to TRBJ1-1; D not resolved. The germline gives CDR1 SQVTM, CDR2 ANQGSEA. CDR3 length equals 13 residues. Trimming stripped 5 bases from V and 1 base from J, with 11 bases between. This CDR3 is CSVPEPRNTEAFF. The CDR3, as DNA: TGCAGCGTTCCAGAACCAAGGAACACTGAAGCTTTCTTT.

The chain links TRBV7-9 to TRBJ1-1, with 7 bases identical to TRBD1. The CDR3 runs 13 residues. CDR1 is SEHNR and CDR2 is FQNEAQ in the germline V gene (reference sequence). V lost 5 bases to trimming and J lost 6 bases; unmatched junction nucleotides: 6. The CDR3 region is CASSKTGLPEAFF. In nucleotides, the CDR3 is TGTGCCAGCAGCAAGACAGGGCTCCCTGAAGCTTTCTTT.